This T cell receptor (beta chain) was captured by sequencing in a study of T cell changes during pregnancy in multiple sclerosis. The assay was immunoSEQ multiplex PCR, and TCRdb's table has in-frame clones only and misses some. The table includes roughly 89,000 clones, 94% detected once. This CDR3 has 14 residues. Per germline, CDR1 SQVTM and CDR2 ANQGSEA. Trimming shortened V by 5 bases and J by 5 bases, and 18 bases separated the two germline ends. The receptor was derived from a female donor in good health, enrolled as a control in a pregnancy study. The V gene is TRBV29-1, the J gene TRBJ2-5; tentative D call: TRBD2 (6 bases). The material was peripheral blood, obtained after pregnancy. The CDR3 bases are TGCAGCGTTCAATTTGGGGGGTCGCTTGAGACCCAGTACTTC. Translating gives CSVQFGGSLETQYF.